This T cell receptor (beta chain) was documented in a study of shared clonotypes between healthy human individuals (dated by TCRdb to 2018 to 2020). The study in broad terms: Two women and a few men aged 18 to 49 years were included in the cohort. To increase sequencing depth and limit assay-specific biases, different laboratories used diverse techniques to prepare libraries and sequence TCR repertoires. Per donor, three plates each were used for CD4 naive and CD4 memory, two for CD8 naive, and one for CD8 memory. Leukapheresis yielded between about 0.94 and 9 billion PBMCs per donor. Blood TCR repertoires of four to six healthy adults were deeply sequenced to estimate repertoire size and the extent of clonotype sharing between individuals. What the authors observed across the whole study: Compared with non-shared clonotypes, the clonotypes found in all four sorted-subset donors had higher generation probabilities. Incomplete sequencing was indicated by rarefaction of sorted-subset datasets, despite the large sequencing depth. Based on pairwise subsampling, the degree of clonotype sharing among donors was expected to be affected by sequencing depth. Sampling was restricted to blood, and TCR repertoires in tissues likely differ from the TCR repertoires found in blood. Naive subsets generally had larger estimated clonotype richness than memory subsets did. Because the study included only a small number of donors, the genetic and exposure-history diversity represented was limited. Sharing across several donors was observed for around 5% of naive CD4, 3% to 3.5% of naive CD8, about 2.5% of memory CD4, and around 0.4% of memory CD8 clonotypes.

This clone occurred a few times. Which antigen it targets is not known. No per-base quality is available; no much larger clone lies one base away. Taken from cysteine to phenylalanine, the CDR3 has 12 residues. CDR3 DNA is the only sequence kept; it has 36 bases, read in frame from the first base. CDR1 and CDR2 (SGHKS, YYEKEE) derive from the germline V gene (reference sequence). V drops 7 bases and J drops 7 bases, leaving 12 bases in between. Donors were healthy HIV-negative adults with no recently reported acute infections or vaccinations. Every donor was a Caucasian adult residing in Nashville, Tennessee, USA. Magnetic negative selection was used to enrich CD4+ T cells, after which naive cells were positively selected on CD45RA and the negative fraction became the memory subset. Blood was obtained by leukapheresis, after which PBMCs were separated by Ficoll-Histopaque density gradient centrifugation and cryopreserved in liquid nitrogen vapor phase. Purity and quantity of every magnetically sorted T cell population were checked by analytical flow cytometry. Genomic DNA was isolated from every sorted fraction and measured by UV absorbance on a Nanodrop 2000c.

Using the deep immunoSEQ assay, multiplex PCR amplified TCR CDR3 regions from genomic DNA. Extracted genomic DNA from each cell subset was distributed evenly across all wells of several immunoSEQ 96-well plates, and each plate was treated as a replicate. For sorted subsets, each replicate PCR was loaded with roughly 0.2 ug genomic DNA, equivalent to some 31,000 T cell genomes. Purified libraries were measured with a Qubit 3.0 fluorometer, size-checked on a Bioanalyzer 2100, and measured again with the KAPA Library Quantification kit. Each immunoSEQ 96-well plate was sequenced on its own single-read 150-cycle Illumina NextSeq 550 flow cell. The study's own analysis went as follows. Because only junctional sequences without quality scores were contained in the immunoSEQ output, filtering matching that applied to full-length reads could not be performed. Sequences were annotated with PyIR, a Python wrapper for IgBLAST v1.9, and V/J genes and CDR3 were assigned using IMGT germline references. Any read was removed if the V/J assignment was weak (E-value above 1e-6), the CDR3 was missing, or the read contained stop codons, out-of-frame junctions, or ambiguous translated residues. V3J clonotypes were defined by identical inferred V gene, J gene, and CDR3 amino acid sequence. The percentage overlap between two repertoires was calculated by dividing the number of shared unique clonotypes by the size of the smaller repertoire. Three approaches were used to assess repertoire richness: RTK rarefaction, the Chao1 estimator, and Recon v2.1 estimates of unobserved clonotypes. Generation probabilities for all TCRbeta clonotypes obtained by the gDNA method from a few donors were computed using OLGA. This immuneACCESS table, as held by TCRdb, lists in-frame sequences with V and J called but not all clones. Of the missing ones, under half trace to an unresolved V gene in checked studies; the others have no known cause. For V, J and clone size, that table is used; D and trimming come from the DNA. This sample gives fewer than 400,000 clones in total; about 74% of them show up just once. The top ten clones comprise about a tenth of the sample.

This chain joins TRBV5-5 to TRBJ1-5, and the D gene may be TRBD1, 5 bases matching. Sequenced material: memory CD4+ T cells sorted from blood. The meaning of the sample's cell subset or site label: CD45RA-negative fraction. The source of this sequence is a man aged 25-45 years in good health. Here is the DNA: TGTGCCAGCGGGGGAGTGGGCCAGCCCCAGCATTTT. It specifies CASGGVGQPQHF.